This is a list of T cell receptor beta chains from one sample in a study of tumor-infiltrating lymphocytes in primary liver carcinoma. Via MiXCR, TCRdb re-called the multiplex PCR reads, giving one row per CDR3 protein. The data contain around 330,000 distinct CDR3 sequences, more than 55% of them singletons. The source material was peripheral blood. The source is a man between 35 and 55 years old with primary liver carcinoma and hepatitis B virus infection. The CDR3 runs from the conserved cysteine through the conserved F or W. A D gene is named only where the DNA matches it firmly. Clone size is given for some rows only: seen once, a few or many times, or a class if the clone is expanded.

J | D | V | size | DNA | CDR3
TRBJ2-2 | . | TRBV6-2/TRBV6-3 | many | TGTGCCAGCAGTTACTCGAGAGGATCCCGCACCGGGGAGCTGTTTTTT | CASSYSRGSRTGELFF
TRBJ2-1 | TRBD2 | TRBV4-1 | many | TGCGCCAGCAGCCAAGTTCTTGTGGGGACTAGCGGGAGGGATGAGCAGTTCTTC | CASSQVLVGTSGRDEQFF
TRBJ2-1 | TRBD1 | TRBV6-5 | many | TGTGCCAGCAGTTTAGAAGGGGGCGACTACAATGAGCAGTTCTTC | CASSLEGGDYNEQFF
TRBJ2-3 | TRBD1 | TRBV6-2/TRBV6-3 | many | TGTGCCAGCAGCACCTGGACAGGCCCCACAGATACGCAGTATTTT | CASSTWTGPTDTQYF
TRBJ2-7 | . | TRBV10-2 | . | TGCGCCAGCAGCGAGTCGACGGGTGGGAACGAGCAGTACTTC | CASSESTGGNEQYF
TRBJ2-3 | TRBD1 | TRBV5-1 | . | TGCGCCAGCAACCCGGACAGGATGGATACGCAGTATTTT | CASNPDRMDTQYF
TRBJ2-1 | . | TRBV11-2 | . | TGTGTCTGCAGCTTTAGCAGGCCACTCGACAATGAGCAGTTCTTC | CVCSFSRPLDNEQFF
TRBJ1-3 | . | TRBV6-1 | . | TGTGCCAGCAGTGCCTCGTGGGACGGTGGAAACACCATATATTTT | CASSASWDGGNTIYF
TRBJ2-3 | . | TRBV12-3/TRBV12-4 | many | TGTGCCAGCAGTCCGTCTAGAGATACGCAGTATTTT | CASSPSRDTQYF
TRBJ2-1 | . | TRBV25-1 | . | TGTGCCAGCAGGGGTGCCTCCTACAATGAGCAGTTCTTT | CASRGASYNEQFF